Sequencing of this T cell receptor beta chain was carried out in a study of graft-versus-host responses after intestinal transplantation. This clone was detected once. Its antigen is not known. Profiling relied on immunoSEQ multiplex PCR, and the TCRdb table lists in-frame clones only, not all of them. This sample has around 120,000 clones; approximately 90% occur once, and the top ten carry approximately 0.17%. This CDR3 has 14 amino acids. With V trimmed by 7 bases and J by 1 base, 5 bases remained unmatched. Per the germline V gene, CDR1 is MNHEY and CDR2 is SVGAGI. The genes are TRBV6-5 and TRBJ1-1, with 8 positions matching TRBD1. This sequence was found in a human donor who received an intestinal transplant. Sequencing was performed on unstimulated CD4+ T cells sorted from spleen or lymph node cells, taken before intestinal transplant. In DNA form, the CDR3 reads TGTGCCAGCACCCCTACAGGGGGGAACACTGAAGCTTTCTTT. It yields the protein CASTPTGGNTEAFF.